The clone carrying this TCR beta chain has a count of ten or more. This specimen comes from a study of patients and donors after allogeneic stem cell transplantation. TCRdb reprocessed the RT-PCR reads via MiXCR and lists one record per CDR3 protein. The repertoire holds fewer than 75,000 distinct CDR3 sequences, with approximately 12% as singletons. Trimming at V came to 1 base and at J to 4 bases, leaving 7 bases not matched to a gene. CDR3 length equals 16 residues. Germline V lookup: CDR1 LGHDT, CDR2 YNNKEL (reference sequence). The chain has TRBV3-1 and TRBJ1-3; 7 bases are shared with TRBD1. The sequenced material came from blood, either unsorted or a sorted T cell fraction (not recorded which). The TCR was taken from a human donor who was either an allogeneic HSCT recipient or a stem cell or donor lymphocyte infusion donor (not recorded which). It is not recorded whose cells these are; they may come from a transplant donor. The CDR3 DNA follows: TGTGCCAGCAGCCAAGGGTGGGGGACAGTCGGAAACACCATATATTTT. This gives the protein CASSQGWGTVGNTIYF.